This T cell receptor beta chain was sequenced during a study of OX40 agonist ivuxolimab in advanced cancers. Whole-study context: With ivuxolimab, an agonistic anti-OX40 (CD134) antibody, patients were treated. A mean age of approximately 58 years, range about 23 to 80, was recorded, and 82.7% were male.

With regard to this clone: The target antigen is unknown.

Study outcomes and limitations: Both blood CD4+ and CD8+ T cells showed clonal growth by week 6 at 0.1 to 3.0 mg/kg.

The protocol was immunoSEQ multiplex PCR, while the TCRdb copy is restricted to in-frame clones and leaves out a portion. Here the sample spans 50,000 to 70,000 clones, approximately 79% being singletons. Germline V lookup: CDR1 MNHNY, CDR2 SVGAGI (reference sequence). The CDR3 spans 13 residues. The receptor's source is an adult with an advanced solid tumor such as melanoma, head and neck, liver or kidney cancer. J is TRBJ2-3 and V is TRBV6-6; a weak D match, TRBD1 (5 bases). Sequencing was performed on CD4+ or CD8+ T cells sorted from blood, taken in a trial of the OX40 agonist ivuxolimab. CDR3 amino acids: CARDTEGADTQYF. The CDR3 region has the DNA TGTGCAAGAGATACCGAAGGGGCAGATACGCAGTATTTT.